This record looks at one T cell receptor (beta chain) sequence and its context. No antigen is known for it. Germline CDR1 is MDHEN and CDR2 is SYDVKM. This CDR3 has 11 residues. Trimming removed 4 bases from V and 2 bases from J, with 2 bases in between. This sample was taken from a study of T cell repertoires in urothelial bladder cancer. Across the study: The approximately twelve resected lesions were three cT0, three cTa, three cT1 and three cT2 or greater.

Using immunoSEQ multiplex PCR, the repertoire was profiled, and TCRdb retains in-frame clones only, with some absent. Among around 12,000 clones listed, about two thirds were seen once. Study-wide findings and caveats: Up to 17% of carcinoma infiltrating lymphocytes belonged to one T-cell clone. Urothelial carcinoma specimens: median about 6,000 T cells versus over 25,000 in benign. Infiltrating lymphocytes: median about 1.8% in carcinoma versus roughly 11% in benign specimens.

This chain links TRBV28 with TRBJ1-2; D gene uncertain. The sequencing sample was made of tumor-infiltrating cells from bladder cancer. The sequence was obtained from a human donor with a benign inflammatory bladder lesion. CDR3 DNA: TGTGCCAGCAGTTCGAACTATGGCTACACCTTC. It is translated as CASSSNYGYTF.